This TCR beta chain stems from a study of blood T cell repertoires in COVID-19. Study overall: Italy, Spain and the United States were the sources of the convalescent and acute COVID-19 samples. In each case, the material was cDNA or gDNA derived from T cells, B-cell-depleted T cells, or PBMCs.

Using immunoSEQ multiplex PCR, the repertoire was profiled, and TCRdb retains in-frame clones only, with some absent. The sample lists fewer than 200,000 clones; approximately 90% were seen once. While infection was still active, Seattle patients were enrolled and then followed longitudinally. The V segment lost 6 bases and the J segment 13 bases; nucleotides outside the gene matches: 12. In germline, CDR1 is MNHEY, CDR2 SVGEGT. This CDR3 comprises 14 residues. The V call is TRBV6-2 or TRBV6-3, the J call TRBJ1-6; the match to TRBD1 covers 7 bases. This sequence was found in a young man with COVID-19, enrolled during active disease. Sequenced sample: peripheral blood. The CDR3 here is CASSSRQGGSPLHF. For the CDR3, the DNA is TGTGCCAGCAGCTCGAGACAGGGTGGGTCTCCCCTCCACTTT.